A selection of T cell receptor beta chains follows, all from one sample in a study of Ad26.COV2.S vaccination and SARS-CoV-2 variants. Profiled with immunoSEQ multiplex PCR; TCRdb holds only in-frame clones, not every one. The data show hundreds of thousands of clones, approximately 84% seen once. This material consisted of peripheral blood, taken in a trial of Ad26.COV2.S vaccine versus placebo. These receptors were taken from a person between 18 and 60 years old who received the Ad26.COV2.S COVID-19 vaccine or a placebo. The CDR3 runs from the conserved cysteine through the conserved F or W. The D gene is left open where the match is weak. A row's size may be missing; if present it is once, few, many or a size class.

V	D	size	J	DNA	CDR3
TRBV5-4	TRBD2	few	TRBJ2-5	TGTGCCAGTCAAGCGGGGGTGTCTATATCGGGGACCCAGTACTTC	CASQAGVSISGTQYF
TRBV6-5	NA	NA	TRBJ2-5	TGTGCCAGCAGGAGAGGGGGGGCCGAAGAGACCCAGTACTTC	CASRRGGAEETQYF
TRBV15	NA	NA	TRBJ2-3	TGTGCCACCAGCAGGGGTAGGCAGGGACGCACAGATACGCAGTATTTT	CATSRGRQGRTDTQYF
TRBV24-1	NA	once	TRBJ2-1	TGTGCCACCAGTGATCCTCCTCCGGCGGATGAGCAGTTCTTC	CATSDPPPADEQFF
TRBV27	TRBD1	NA	TRBJ2-1	TGTGCCAGCAGTTTACGGGACAGCGCTTACAATGAGCAGTTCTTC	CASSLRDSAYNEQFF
TRBV18	NA	NA	TRBJ1-3	TGTGCCAGCTCACCTTGGGAATACCGGGACATAGAAGGAAACACCATATATTTT	CASSPWEYRDIEGNTIYF
TRBV30	NA	few	TRBJ1-2	TGTGCCCACCTGGACTATGGCTACACCTTC	CAHLDYGYTF
TRBV6-5	NA	NA	TRBJ2-7	TGTGCCAGCAGTTTAAGCCGGGACAAGACCTACGAGCAGTACTTC	CASSLSRDKTYEQYF
TRBV7-9	NA	NA	TRBJ2-5	TGTGCCAGCAGCTTAGCGAGAGGTGGGGTAGGTGAGACCCAGTACTTC	CASSLARGGVGETQYF
TRBV6-2/TRBV6-3	TRBD1	NA	TRBJ1-2	TGTGCCAGCAGTTACTCGTTGTCCATCCGGGACAGGTTCTCATATGGCTACACCTTC	CASSYSLSIRDRFSYGYTF
TRBV6-2/TRBV6-3	TRBD1	NA	TRBJ1-5	TGTGCCAGCAGTAGACTCGACGACAGGGGGGATCAGCCCCAGCATTTT	CASSRLDDRGDQPQHF
TRBV3-1/TRBV3-2	NA	NA	TRBJ1-6	TGTGCCAGCAGCCAAGAGGAGGTTAAGAATTCACCCCTCCACTTT	CASSQEEVKNSPLHF
TRBV10-3	TRBD1	NA	TRBJ1-4	TGTGCCACGCACCCGACAGGGGGGAATGAAAAACTGTTTTTT	CATHPTGGNEKLFF
TRBV5-4	TRBD2	NA	TRBJ2-3	TGTGCCAGCAGCTTGGCGCTAGCGGATAGCACAGATACGCAGTATTTT	CASSLALADSTDTQYF
TRBV7-9	TRBD1	NA	TRBJ1-6	TGTGCCAGCAGCTCGGACAGGACGATTAATTCACCCCTCCACTTT	CASSSDRTINSPLHF
TRBV19	NA	NA	TRBJ2-7	TGTGCCAGTCTAAAGGTCGAGGGGACCTACGAGCAGTACTTC	CASLKVEGTYEQYF
TRBV27	TRBD2	NA	TRBJ2-1	TGTGCCAGCAGCGAGGGACTAGCGGGTAGGAGTGGGTACAATGAGCAGTTCTTC	CASSEGLAGRSGYNEQFF
TRBV28	TRBD2	NA	TRBJ2-5	TGTGCCAGCAGTTTAAGGCTAGCGGGCCTCCGAGAGACCCAGTACTTC	CASSLRLAGLRETQYF
TRBV5-6	NA	NA	TRBJ2-3	TGTGCCAGCAGCTTGTCATTGGCGGGAACTATAGGAGATACGCAGTATTTT	CASSLSLAGTIGDTQYF
TRBV14	TRBD1	NA	TRBJ1-1	TGTGCCAGCAGCCACACAGGGGGCACTGAAGCTTTCTTT	CASSHTGGTEAFF
TRBV19	NA	NA	TRBJ2-1	TGTGCCAGTAGTCAAACAGGGTACTCCTACAATGAGCAGTTCTTC	CASSQTGYSYNEQFF
TRBV4-1	TRBD2	once	TRBJ2-5	TGCGCCAGCATGTGGAGTAGCGGGAGTACCGAGACCCAGTACTTC	CASMWSSGSTETQYF
TRBV9	TRBD2	NA	TRBJ2-5	TGTGCCAGCAGCGTAGGACTAGCAAATCGGGAGACCCAGTACTTC	CASSVGLANRETQYF
TRBV6-1	NA	many	TRBJ1-1	TGTGCCAGCAGTGAAGTGTTTACTGAAGCTTTCTTT	CASSEVFTEAFF
TRBV6-4	TRBD2	NA	TRBJ2-3	TGTGCCAGCAGTGACGAGTCTAGCGGGCACACAGATACGCAGTATTTT	CASSDESSGHTDTQYF
TRBV9	NA	NA	TRBJ1-2	TGTGCCAGCAGCGTAGAATCGGGATATGGCTACACCTTC	CASSVESGYGYTF
TRBV6-2/TRBV6-3	TRBD1	NA	TRBJ1-5	TGTGCCAGCAGTTACTTGCCGGGACAGCAAGGGGGCAATCAGCCCCAGCATTTT	CASSYLPGQQGGNQPQHF